Below are 30 T cell receptor beta chains sequenced from a single sample in a study of Ad26.COV2.S vaccination and SARS-CoV-2 variants. Specified treatment: over 15 received Ad26.COV2.S at low or high dose, single or two shots; a few received placebo; per-sample allocation not given. The samples were gathered on day 63 after the first injection of vaccine or placebo. Method: immunoSEQ multiplex PCR; TCRdb's copy keeps in-frame clones and lacks some. This table has 300,000 to 500,000 clones, 75% to 90% appearing once. Sequenced here: peripheral blood, sampled in a trial of Ad26.COV2.S vaccine versus placebo. The receptors were sampled from a person between 18 and 59 years old who received the Ad26.COV2.S COVID-19 vaccine or a placebo.

CDR3 DNA: TGCGCCAGCAGCTTGGTCGGGCAGAATAATGAGCAGTTCTTC. Its protein is CASSLVGQNNEQFF. This rearrangement joins TRBV5-1 to TRBJ2-1; D gene ambiguous. Germline CDR1 reads SGHRS; CDR2 reads YFSETQ. V was cut by 0 bases and J by 7 bases, with 11 bases left in between. The CDR3 is made up of 14 amino acids.

The chain combines TRBV12-3 or TRBV12-4 with TRBJ2-1; 7 bases match TRBD2. CDR3 length: 13 residues. V shed 8 bases and J 7 bases; nucleotides not matched to a gene: 8. As DNA, the CDR3 is TGTGCCAGCGTCGGGGGGATTAATAATGAGCAGTTCTTC. This sequence encodes CASVGGINNEQFF.

The chain links TRBV2 to TRBJ1-1; TRBD1 agrees at 7 bases. Trimming at V came to 7 bases and at J to 5 bases, leaving 7 bases not matched to a gene. The CDR3 is 13 amino acids. Germline V gives CDR1 SNHLY, CDR2 FYNNEI. CDR3 residues: CASTETGRTEAFF. Here the CDR3 DNA reads TGTGCCAGCACAGAGACAGGGAGAACTGAAGCTTTCTTT.

The chain couples TRBV3-1 (or the pseudogene TRBV3-2) to TRBJ2-5, with 9 bases identical to TRBD2. The V segment lost 1 base and the J segment 5 bases; nucleotides outside the gene matches: 14. CDR1 and CDR2 (germline): LGHDT, YNNKEL (reference sequence). The CDR3 extends over 18 amino acids. CDR3 region: CASSQAAPLAGKRETQYF. In DNA form, the CDR3 reads TGTGCCAGCAGCCAAGCCGCCCCGCTAGCGGGGAAACGGGAGACCCAGTACTTC.

This chain joins TRBV28 and TRBJ1-1, with 7 bases that match TRBD1. This CDR3 contains 12 residues. Unmatched junction bases numbered 5, after V lost 2 bases and J lost 11 bases. CDR1 and CDR2 (germline): MDHEN, SYDVKM. The CDR3 nucleotides read TGTGCCAGCAGTTTAACCGACAGGGTTGCTTTCTTT. Translating gives CASSLTDRVAFF.

V gene TRBV27 combines with J gene TRBJ1-2; 10 bases agree with TRBD1. The CDR3 extends over 15 amino acids. Looked up from germline, CDR1 is MNHEY and CDR2 is SMNVEV (reference sequence). The V segment lost 6 bases and the J segment 5 bases; nucleotides outside the gene matches: 9. The CDR3 reads CASSSEGQGIYGYTF. The CDR3 nucleotides are TGTGCCAGCAGCTCGGAGGGACAGGGGATTTATGGCTACACCTTC.

The gene calls are TRBV4-1 and TRBJ1-1; tentatively, D is TRBD1 (6 bases). From germline, CDR1 is MGHRA and CDR2 YSYEKL. Trimming removed 2 bases at V and 4 bases at J, with 20 bases between. This CDR3 is 17 amino acids long. CDR3 residues: CASSQIMVGAPGTEAFF. The CDR3, as DNA: TGCGCCAGCAGCCAAATCATGGTGGGGGCCCCGGGCACTGAAGCTTTCTTT.

The chain links TRBV25-1 to TRBJ1-1; TRBD1 aligns across 9 bases. CDR1 MGHDK and CDR2 SYGVNS come from the germline V gene. Unmatched junction bases numbered 5, after V lost 6 bases and J lost 6 bases. The CDR3 is 13 residues long. CDR3 sequence: CASRSQGAPEAFF. CDR3 DNA sequence: TGTGCCAGCAGATCACAGGGGGCCCCTGAAGCTTTCTTT. The full variable domain, rest sourced from reference TRBV25-1 and TRBJ1-1, is EADIYQTPRYLVIGTGKKITLECSQTMGHDKMYWYQQDPGMELHLIHYSYGVNSTEKGDLSSESTVSRIRTEHFPLTLESARPSHTSQYLCASRSQGAPEAFFGQGTRLTVV.

This chain connects TRBV5-6 to TRBJ2-5, with 8 positions matching TRBD2. The germline V gene has CDR1 SGHDT and CDR2 YYEEEE. This CDR3 is 16 amino acids long. Trimming cost V 4 bases and J 0 bases; bases outside gene matches: 8. The CDR3 is CASSPRGSGDQETQYF. The CDR3 region has the DNA TGTGCCAGCAGCCCTCGCGGTAGCGGGGACCAAGAGACCCAGTACTTC.

The rearrangement joins TRBV29-1 to TRBJ1-1; D perhaps matches TRBD1 (5 bases). Deletions cut 4 bases from V and 8 bases from J, with 11 bases between. The CDR3 loop spans 11 amino acids. Germline loops: CDR1 SQVTM, CDR2 ANQGSEA. CDR3 sequence reads: CSVAPRQEAFF. CDR3 nucleotide sequence: TGCAGCGTTGCCCCTAGACAGGAAGCTTTCTTT.

The genes are TRBV6-2 or TRBV6-3 and TRBJ1-1, with D hard to call. The CDR3 runs 17 residues. Germline V gives CDR1 MNHEY, CDR2 SVGEGT. Trimming took off 0 bases at V and 0 bases at J, with 14 bases between the two ends. CDR3 sequence: CASSYSIPAGMNTEAFF. CDR3 sequence (DNA): TGTGCCAGCAGTTACTCGATTCCGGCAGGCATGAACACTGAAGCTTTCTTT.

This clone showed up just a few times. V and J are TRBV23-1 and TRBJ2-7; no firm D call. TRBV23-1 is an open reading frame whose function is uncertain. The CDR3 length is 11 residues. V was cut by 3 bases and J by 3 bases, with 3 bases left in between. The CDR3 loop is CASSHIYEQYF. The DNA for the CDR3 is TGCGCCAGCAGTCACATCTACGAGCAGTACTTC.

This sequence joins TRBV2 and TRBJ1-3, with unresolved D. CDR3 size: 14 residues. V gave up 6 bases and J gave up 8 bases, with 17 bases separating them. Per the germline V gene, CDR1 is SNHLY and CDR2 is FYNNEI. The CDR3 region has the DNA TGTGCCAGCAGCGCCACGTTCCTGAACTACACCATATATTTT. This codes for CASSATFLNYTIYF.

The CDR3 loop is CASGQDGEGSEAFF. CDR3 DNA: TGTGCCAGCGGACAGGACGGAGAAGGTTCTGAAGCTTTCTTT. This chain uses TRBV6-5 with TRBJ1-1, with 7 bases matching TRBD1. The CDR3 has 14 amino acids. The J segment lost 6 bases and the V segment lost 8 bases, leaving 12 bases of the junction unmatched. Germline V gene data show CDR1 as MNHEY and CDR2 as SVGAGI.

The genes are TRBV10-3 and TRBJ1-2; 9 bases line up with TRBD1. The CDR3 consists of 18 residues. Germline lookup yields CDR1 ENHRY and CDR2 SYGVKD. V dropped 7 bases and J dropped 4; count of bases not matched to a gene: 19. CDR3 sequence: CAIMRQGVSGNYGYGYTF. The CDR3 coding sequence is TGTGCCATCATGAGACAGGGGGTTTCCGGAAATTACGGCTATGGCTACACCTTC.

The V and J genes are TRBV9 and TRBJ1-2; 7 positions agree with TRBD1. In germline, CDR1 is SGDLS, CDR2 YYNGEE. This CDR3 comprises 14 residues. Trimming took 4 bases from V and 3 from J; bases not matched to a gene: 6. CDR3 sequence reads: CASSTGTAHYGYTF. CDR3 in DNA: TGTGCCAGCAGCACAGGGACAGCCCACTATGGCTACACCTTC.

This clone was seen once. V is TRBV19 and J is TRBJ1-1; possible D gene TRBD1, 6 bases. Germline CDR1 reads LNHDA; CDR2 reads SQIVND (reference sequence). The CDR3 consists of 15 residues. V lost 3 bases and J lost 4, with 15 bases in between. CDR3 sequence reads: CASSIPTGPFTEAFF. The DNA of the CDR3 is TGTGCCAGTAGTATCCCCACAGGGCCCTTCACTGAAGCTTTCTTT.

J is TRBJ2-7 and V is TRBV5-1; possible D gene TRBD1, 5 bases. Germline V gene lookup returns CDR1 SGHRS and CDR2 YFSETQ. Between the trimmed V and J ends, which lost 1 base and 0 bases, there was a span of 11 bases. The CDR3 length is 15 residues. Written as DNA, the CDR3 is TGCGCCAGCAGCTTGTCAGCAGGGATCTCCTACGAGCAGTACTTC. Translating it yields CASSLSAGISYEQYF.

The rearrangement links TRBV24-1 to TRBJ2-1; the D is unclear. Germline V gene lookup returns CDR1 KGHDR and CDR2 SFDVKD. The CDR3 spans 13 residues. Trimming shortened V by 5 bases and J by 5 bases, and 9 bases separated the two germline ends. Here the CDR3 DNA reads TGTGCCACCAGTGGAAGGCTGGACAATGAGCAGTTCTTC. Its protein is CATSGRLDNEQFF.

The CDR3 DNA is TGTGCCATCAGTGTTCGGCAGGGAGATGGCTACACCTTC. Residues: CAISVRQGDGYTF. V gene TRBV10-3 combines with J gene TRBJ1-2, with D possibly matching TRBD1 (5 bases). The CDR3 is 13 amino acids. Trimming shortened V by 4 bases and J by 6 bases, and 12 bases separated the two germline ends. Germline CDR1 and CDR2: ENHRY and SYGVKD.

The chain joins TRBV6-5 to TRBJ1-1; TRBD1 matches at 7 bases. J was trimmed by 0 bases and V by 6 bases; bases with no gene match: 4. Germline V gene sequence: CDR1 MNHEY, CDR2 SVGAGI. This CDR3 is built from 14 residues. CDR3 in DNA: TGTGCCAGCAGGGCGGGGACAGTGAACACTGAAGCTTTCTTT. As protein: CASRAGTVNTEAFF.

In its sample, this clone was seen a few times. This chain uses TRBV2 with TRBJ2-2; 7 nucleotides align to TRBD1. Germline values: CDR1 SNHLY, CDR2 FYNNEI. CDR3 size: 13 residues. The V segment lost 4 bases and the J segment 6 bases; nucleotides outside the gene matches: 2. In DNA, the CDR3 is TGTGCCAGCAGTGGGGACAGTTCCGGGGAGCTGTTTTTT. Protein product: CASSGDSSGELFF.

V and J are TRBV5-1 and TRBJ1-3; 8 bases match TRBD1. CDR1 SGHRS and CDR2 YFSETQ come from the germline V gene. Trimming at V came to 3 bases and at J to 4 bases, leaving 3 bases not matched to a gene. The CDR3 covers 14 residues. DNA of the CDR3: TGCGCCAGCAGCTGGACAGGGAACGGAAACACCATATATTTT. Translated: CASSWTGNGNTIYF.

The chain joins TRBV6-5 to TRBJ1-1; D remains ambiguous. This CDR3 is 14 amino acids long. Germline assignment: CDR1 MNHEY and CDR2 SVGAGI. V gave up 6 bases and J gave up 4 bases, with 15 bases separating them. CDR3 sequence reads: CASRAEYEGTEAFF. The CDR3 DNA is TGTGCCAGCAGGGCAGAGTATGAGGGCACTGAAGCTTTCTTT.

As for this clone: Sequence at one end of the junction differs from germline and may be a read error. CDR3 bases: TGTGCTAGCAGCTTAGGCGTTAGTCACTACAATGAGCAGTTCTTC. It yields the protein CASSLGVSHYNEQFF. V gene TRBV7-7 combines with J gene TRBJ2-1; D is unresolved. The germline gives CDR1 SSHAT, CDR2 FNYEAQ (reference sequence). This CDR3 has 15 amino acids.

The chain has TRBV9 and TRBJ2-5; TRBD2 matches at 11 bases. The CDR3 length is 13 residues. With V trimmed by 3 bases and J by 7 bases, 2 bases remained unmatched. Germline assignment: CDR1 SGDLS and CDR2 YYNGEE. The CDR3 is CASSAGTSGTQYF. As DNA, the CDR3 is TGTGCCAGCAGCGCTGGGACTAGCGGGACCCAGTACTTC.

This sequence joins TRBV7-8 and TRBJ2-7; D call uncertain. CDR3 length equals 15 residues. The germline V gene encodes CDR1 SGHVS and CDR2 FQNEAQ. Between the trimmed V and J ends, which lost 5 bases and 2 bases, there was a span of 16 bases. As DNA, the CDR3 is TGTGCCAGCAGCCCAACAACAGTTACACCCTACGAGCAGTACTTC. It is translated as CASSPTTVTPYEQYF.

This chain joins TRBV19 and TRBJ1-2; a weak D match, TRBD1 (5 bases). V lost 4 bases, J lost 4 bases, and 16 bases lay in between. CDR3 size: 15 residues. Germline CDR1 is LNHDA and CDR2 is SQIVND (reference sequence). CDR3 residues: CASSSNIRTPYGYTF. The CDR3 region has the DNA TGTGCCAGTAGTAGCAACATTCGGACACCCTATGGCTACACCTTC.

V gene TRBV7-9 combines with J gene TRBJ2-5; D might be TRBD1 or TRBD2, each matching 6 bases. V was pared by 1 base and J by 4 bases, with 13 bases between. Looked up from germline, CDR1 is SEHNR and CDR2 is FQNEAQ (reference sequence). The CDR3 covers 15 residues. CDR3 DNA sequence: TGTGCCAGCAGCTTAGAGGTCGGGGGCGTAGAGACCCAGTACTTC. Protein sequence: CASSLEVGGVETQYF.

The CDR3 loop reads CASSSSEAAYNEQFF. CDR3 DNA: TGTGCCAGCAGCTCAAGCGAGGCGGCCTACAATGAGCAGTTCTTC. This sequence joins TRBV9 and TRBJ2-1, with D unresolved. This CDR3 comprises 15 residues. The germline CDR1 and CDR2 sequences are SGDLS and YYNGEE. V dropped 4 bases and J dropped 2 bases, with 13 bases sitting between them.